This entry describes one T cell receptor beta chain. As processed by the authors: Estimated nucleated cell counts came from reference gene primer amplification. Generated by immunoSEQ multiplex PCR, the TCRdb table keeps only in-frame clones and is missing some. V, J and clone size reflect that table, while D and trimming were determined from the DNA. The repertoire holds approximately 270,000 clones, with roughly 90% as singletons. These data belong to a study of blood T cell repertoires in COVID-19. Study background: Researchers got acute and convalescent COVID-19 samples from the United States, Italy and Spain. Sources were T cells, B-cell-depleted T cells, or PBMCs; the material itself was cDNA or gDNA.

The sequenced material came from peripheral blood. The sequence came from a man between 45 and 60 years old with acute or convalescent COVID-19.

The CDR3 sequence: CASSPTGVQETQYF. The CDR3 DNA reads TGTGCCAGCAGCCCTACGGGGGTCCAAGAGACCCAGTACTTC. The chain employs TRBV3-1 (or the pseudogene TRBV3-2) and TRBJ2-5; D is perhaps TRBD2 (6 bases). V was clipped by 4 bases and J by 1 base, with 10 bases between them. The germline gives CDR1 LGHDT, CDR2 YNNKEL (reference sequence). The CDR3 runs 14 residues.